This passage covers 17 T cell receptor beta chains from one sample sequenced in a study of cytomegalovirus exposure and HLA in healthy donors. PCR involved 60 Vbeta and 13 Jbeta primers. TCRdb's copy holds only in-frame clones and misses some; the assay was immunoSEQ multiplex PCR. The sample consists of 160,000 or so clones, 86% of them appearing once. Sequencing input: PBMCs. The receptors stem from a young woman in good health and CMV-seronegative.

This chain connects TRBV11-2 to TRBJ2-1; 8 bases align to TRBD1. Germline V gene lookup returns CDR1 SGHAT and CDR2 FQNNGV. The CDR3 is 15 amino acids. Trimming at V came to 4 bases and at J to 5 bases, leaving 7 bases not matched to a gene. The CDR3 nucleotides read TGTGCCAGCAGCTCCTACGAGGACAGGGACAATGAGCAGTTCTTC. Protein product: CASSSYEDRDNEQFF. Supplemented by reference TRBV11-2 and TRBJ2-1, the full variable domain reads EAGVAQSPRYKIIEKRQSVAFWCNPISGHATLYWYQQILGQGPKLLIQFQNNGVVDDSQLPKDRFSAERLKGVDSTLKIQPAKLEDSAVYLCASSSYEDRDNEQFFGPGTRLTVL.

V and J are TRBV7-9 and TRBJ2-1; TRBD2 agrees at 9 bases. The CDR3 spans 13 residues. The V and J ends lost 11 bases and 4 bases, in that order; junction bases with no gene match: 6. CDR1 and CDR2 (germline): SEHNR, FQNEAQ (reference sequence). The CDR3: CAGGGARYNEQFF. CDR3 in DNA: TGTGCCGGCGGGGGGGCCCGTTACAATGAGCAGTTCTTC.

This clone was recorded once. The chain recombines TRBV28 with TRBJ2-1, with 9 bases identical to TRBD1. CDR3 size: 16 residues. Germline lookup yields CDR1 MDHEN and CDR2 SYDVKM. The V gene end was trimmed by 5 bases and the J gene end by 5 bases; junction bases not matched to a gene: 10. CDR3 in DNA: TGTGCCAGCAGTCCCCGGGACAGGGCAACGAACAATGAGCAGTTCTTC. Amino acid sequence: CASSPRDRATNNEQFF. The complete variable domain, with remaining parts taken from reference TRBV28 and TRBJ2-1, reads DVKVTQSSRYLVKRTGEKVFLECVQDMDHENMFWYRQDPGLGLRLIYFSYDVKMKEKGDIPEGYSVSREKKERFSLILESASTNQTSMYLCASSPRDRATNNEQFFGPGTRLTVL.

This clone was counted only a few times. V and J are TRBV18 and TRBJ2-7; D is undetermined. The CDR3 is 13 amino acids. CDR1 is KGHSH and CDR2 is LQKENI in the germline V gene. The V and J ends lost 0 bases and 7 bases respectively, with 10 bases between them. CDR3 protein: CASSPPVTLEQYF. DNA of the CDR3: TGTGCCAGCTCACCACCGGTGACTTTGGAGCAGTACTTC.

The chain links TRBV6-5 to TRBJ1-3, with 8 bases fitting TRBD1. V shed 6 bases and J 4 bases; nucleotides not matched to a gene: 8. CDR1 and CDR2 from the germline V gene are MNHEY and SVGAGI. CDR3 length: 15 amino acids. The CDR3 nucleotides read TGTGCCAGCAGAAGACAGGGGATAGGCGGAAACACCATATATTTT. This codes for CASRRQGIGGNTIYF.

This chain uses TRBV28 with TRBJ2-1; D is unclear. The CDR3 is made up of 13 amino acids. V was cut by 6 bases and J by 0 bases, with 6 bases left in between. CDR1 is MDHEN and CDR2 is SYDVKM in the germline V gene. The CDR3 loop is CASSKSSYNEQFF. Here the CDR3 DNA reads TGTGCCAGCAGCAAGAGCTCCTACAATGAGCAGTTCTTC.

The rearrangement joins TRBV27 to TRBJ2-2, with TRBD1 matching 7 bases. Per germline, CDR1 MNHEY and CDR2 SMNVEV (reference sequence). After removal of 8 bases from V and 1 base from J, the junction contained 4 bases not matched to a gene. This CDR3 spans 14 amino acids. In DNA, the CDR3 is TGTGCCAGCTCGACAGGGCAGAACACCGGGGAGCTGTTTTTT. It codes for CASSTGQNTGELFF.

V gene TRBV9 combines with J gene TRBJ1-4, with D possibly being TRBD1 (5 bases). Germline-derived CDR1 and CDR2 are SGDLS and YYNGEE. The CDR3 is 14 residues long. Trimming stripped 4 bases from V and 5 bases from J, with 12 bases between. The CDR3 region has the DNA TGTGCCAGCAGCCCCGGAGGGGAAAATGAAAAACTGTTTTTT. It encodes CASSPGGENEKLFF.

The chain joins TRBV14 to TRBJ2-2; 8 bases align to TRBD1. With V trimmed by 4 bases and J by 4 bases, 14 bases remained unmatched. CDR1 is SGHDN and CDR2 is FVKESK in the germline V gene. This CDR3 contains 18 residues. CDR3 sequence: CASSRLGGRGRFTGELFF. The CDR3 DNA reads TGTGCCAGCAGCCGACTGGGCGGCAGGGGGCGGTTCACCGGGGAGCTGTTTTTT. Variable domain in full (rest from reference TRBV14 and TRBJ2-2): EAGVTQFPSHSVIEKGQTVTLRCDPISGHDNLYWYRRVMGKEIKFLLHFVKESKQDESGMPNNRFLAERTGGTYSTLKVQPAELEDSGVYFCASSRLGGRGRFTGELFFGEGSRLTVL.

A few counts support this clone. One end of the junction varies from germline; a read error may be responsible. V usage is TRBV28 and J usage is TRBJ1-3, with no clear D. Germline V gene sequence: CDR1 MDHEN, CDR2 SYDVKM. This CDR3 has 16 residues. The CDR3 region is CASSLYPGSSGNTIYF. The CDR3 DNA follows: TGTGCCAGCAGTTTATACCCAGGTTCCTCTGGGAACACCATATATTTT.

This sequence joins TRBV19 and TRBJ1-2, with D uncertain. The CDR3 is made up of 16 amino acids. The germline V and J ends were trimmed by 5 bases and 4 bases, with 20 bases remaining between them. Germline values: CDR1 LNHDA, CDR2 SQIVND (reference sequence). CDR3 DNA: TGTGCCAGTAGTTTCCGGGGTTCTTTTGTTCCCTATGGCTACACCTTC. Protein product: CASSFRGSFVPYGYTF.

V gene TRBV2 combines with J gene TRBJ2-5; a weak D match, TRBD1 (6 bases). Trimming took 8 bases from V and 0 from J, leaving 10 bases between them. The CDR3 runs 13 residues. CDR1 SNHLY and CDR2 FYNNEI come from the germline V gene. CDR3 nucleotide sequence: TGTGCCAGCGGCCGGGACAACCAAGAGACCCAGTACTTC. Translating it yields CASGRDNQETQYF. The full variable domain, its missing parts supplied by reference TRBV2 and TRBJ2-5, is EPEVTQTPSHQVTQMGQEVILRCVPISNHLYFYWYRQILGQKVEFLVSFYNNEISEKSEIFDDQFSVERPDGSNFTLKIRSTKLEDSAMYFCASGRDNQETQYFGPGTRLLVL.

The chain has TRBV11-2 and TRBJ1-1, with 8 positions matching TRBD1. Germline values: CDR1 SGHAT, CDR2 FQNNGV. The V gene end was trimmed by 6 bases and the J gene end by 6 bases; junction bases not matched to a gene: 3. The CDR3 length is 12 residues. CDR3 sequence reads: CASRTTGAEAFF. The CDR3 region has the DNA TGTGCCAGCAGGACGACAGGGGCTGAAGCTTTCTTT. Based on the CDR3 plus reference TRBV11-2 and TRBJ1-1, the full variable domain is EAGVAQSPRYKIIEKRQSVAFWCNPISGHATLYWYQQILGQGPKLLIQFQNNGVVDDSQLPKDRFSAERLKGVDSTLKIQPAKLEDSAVYLCASRTTGAEAFFGQGTRLTVV.

The chain's CDR3 is CASSYLGVWPQHF. The CDR3 bases are TGTGCCAGCAGTTACCTCGGGGTATGGCCCCAGCATTTT. The genes are TRBV6-5 and TRBJ1-5, with D uncertain. CDR1 is MNHEY, CDR2 SVGAGI, per germline. V gave up 2 bases and J gave up 9 bases, with 11 bases separating them. The CDR3 runs 13 residues.

The rearrangement links TRBV27 to TRBJ2-1; TRBD2 agrees at 12 bases. The CDR3 is 16 amino acids. The V gene end was trimmed by 4 bases and the J gene end by 8 bases; junction bases not matched to a gene: 9. CDR1 and CDR2 (germline): MNHEY, SMNVEV (reference sequence). For the CDR3, the DNA is TGTGCCAGCAGTTCCTCTAGCGGGGGGGCCTTCGATGAGCAGTTCTTC. As protein: CASSSSSGGAFDEQFF.

The genes are TRBV7-9 and TRBJ2-7; weak D call: TRBD1 (5 bases). V was trimmed by 5 bases and J by 2 bases, leaving 10 bases between them. Germline CDR1 SEHNR, CDR2 FQNEAQ (reference sequence). The CDR3 loop spans 13 amino acids. The CDR3 DNA sequence: TGTGCCAGCAGCCCGACAGCGACCTACGAGCAGTACTTC. Translating it yields CASSPTATYEQYF.

The genes are TRBV5-1 and TRBJ2-3; 14 bases map to TRBD2. With V trimmed by 3 bases and J by 1 base, 4 bases remained unmatched. The CDR3 runs 17 residues. Germline V gene lookup returns CDR1 SGHRS and CDR2 YFSETQ. In nucleotides, the CDR3 is TGCGCCAGCAGCTCAGGGACTAGCGGGGGTGGCACAGATACGCAGTATTTT. Translated: CASSSGTSGGGTDTQYF.